The rows below give T cell receptor beta chains drawn from one sample of a study of identical twins. TCRdb called the 5' RACE reads again in MiXCR, with one record for every CDR3 protein. The repertoire holds about 250,000 distinct CDR3 sequences, 11% to 15% seen once, with approximately 8.2% in the top ten. Material for sequencing was memory (CD45RO+) T cells sorted from blood. These receptors were collected from a woman aged 18-35 years in good health. Both conserved end residues are part of each CDR3. Fields, in order: CDR3 DNA, CDR3 protein, J gene, V gene, D gene, clone size. The D gene is left open where the match is weak. Size values are once, few and many counts, or a class for expanded clones, and some rows have none.

CDR3nt: TGTGCCATCAGTGCGGCGGGAGGCAACTCAAGAGAGACAGATACGCAGTATTTT; CDR3aa: CAISAAGGNSRETDTQYF; j_gene: TRBJ2-3; v_gene: TRBV10-3; d_gene: TRBD2; abundance: few
CDR3nt: TGTGCCATCAGTGAACAGCGGGGGGTCGATGAGCAGTTCTTC; CDR3aa: CAISEQRGVDEQFF; j_gene: TRBJ2-1; v_gene: TRBV10-3; d_gene: TRBD2; abundance: many
CDR3nt: TGTGCCAGCAGCTTAAGTGGGCAGGCCAACTCACCCCTCCACTTT; CDR3aa: CASSLSGQANSPLHF; j_gene: TRBJ1-6; v_gene: TRBV7-3; d_gene: NA; abundance: NA
CDR3nt: TGCAGTGCTAGCTCCGGGACTAGCACAGATACGCAGTATTTT; CDR3aa: CSASSGTSTDTQYF; j_gene: TRBJ2-3; v_gene: TRBV20-1; d_gene: NA; abundance: many
CDR3nt: TGTGCCAGCAGTCACCGGGGCCGCGGGGATACGCAGTATTTT; CDR3aa: CASSHRGRGDTQYF; j_gene: TRBJ2-3; v_gene: TRBV28; d_gene: NA; abundance: NA
CDR3nt: TGTGCCAGCTCATGGGACAGCCAAAGCACAGATACGCAGTATTTT; CDR3aa: CASSWDSQSTDTQYF; j_gene: TRBJ2-3; v_gene: TRBV18; d_gene: TRBD1; abundance: NA
CDR3nt: TGTGCCACCCGGACGGTCTGGACCGGGGAGCTGTTTTTT; CDR3aa: CATRTVWTGELFF; j_gene: TRBJ2-2; v_gene: TRBV6-2/TRBV6-3; d_gene: NA; abundance: NA
CDR3nt: TGTGCCAGCAGCTTAGAAGCGGGGAACACTGAAGCTTTCTTT; CDR3aa: CASSLEAGNTEAFF; j_gene: TRBJ1-1; v_gene: TRBV7-6; d_gene: NA; abundance: NA
CDR3nt: TGCGCCAGCAGACCCGGGACTAGCGCCAGCAATGAGCAGTTCTTC; CDR3aa: CASRPGTSASNEQFF; j_gene: TRBJ2-1; v_gene: TRBV5-1; d_gene: TRBD2; abundance: few
CDR3nt: TGCAGTGCTAGAGAGGGGGCGGCTGAAGCTTTCTTT; CDR3aa: CSAREGAAEAFF; j_gene: TRBJ1-1; v_gene: TRBV20-1; d_gene: NA; abundance: many
CDR3nt: TGTGCTAGCAGCTTAGACCGGGGGAGGCCTCCCCGTGAGCAGTTCTTC; CDR3aa: CASSLDRGRPPREQFF; j_gene: TRBJ2-1; v_gene: TRBV7-7; d_gene: NA; abundance: few
CDR3nt: TGCAGTGCTAGGCCAAGACTAGCGGGGCTCCAAGAGACCCAGTACTTC; CDR3aa: CSARPRLAGLQETQYF; j_gene: TRBJ2-5; v_gene: TRBV20-1; d_gene: TRBD2; abundance: NA
CDR3nt: TGTGCCAGCCAAAGGCAGAGGAACACTGAAGCTTTCTTT; CDR3aa: CASQRQRNTEAFF; j_gene: TRBJ1-1; v_gene: TRBV12-3/TRBV12-4; d_gene: NA; abundance: few
CDR3nt: TGTGCCAGCAGCTTACGGACTAGCGGGATAGAGGAGCTGTTTTTT; CDR3aa: CASSLRTSGIEELFF; j_gene: TRBJ2-2; v_gene: TRBV7-2; d_gene: TRBD2; abundance: NA
CDR3nt: TGCGCCAGCAGCTTGTTCCTAGCGGGAGAAGAGACCCAGTACTTC; CDR3aa: CASSLFLAGEETQYF; j_gene: TRBJ2-5; v_gene: TRBV5-1; d_gene: TRBD2; abundance: many
CDR3nt: TGTGCCAGCAGCTCAGGGGGGGCCAGAGAAAACATTCAGTACTTC; CDR3aa: CASSSGGARENIQYF; j_gene: TRBJ2-4; v_gene: TRBV7-9; d_gene: NA; abundance: many
CDR3nt: TGCAGTGCGGAACAGGGGATTCAGCAGCCCCAGCATTTT; CDR3aa: CSAEQGIQQPQHF; j_gene: TRBJ1-5; v_gene: TRBV20-1; d_gene: TRBD1; abundance: many
CDR3nt: TGTGCCAGCAGCCAAGTCCTAGCGAGGGGGAATGAGCAGTTCTTC; CDR3aa: CASSQVLARGNEQFF; j_gene: TRBJ2-1; v_gene: TRBV3-1; d_gene: NA; abundance: many
CDR3nt: TGTGCCAGCAGTTCCCCCTTCGGGGTCCTGAACACTGAAGCTTTCTTT; CDR3aa: CASSSPFGVLNTEAFF; j_gene: TRBJ1-1; v_gene: TRBV6-5; d_gene: NA; abundance: many
CDR3nt: TGTGCCAGCAGCCAACCTGGACAGGGACGAGATCAGCCCCAGCATTTT; CDR3aa: CASSQPGQGRDQPQHF; j_gene: TRBJ1-5; v_gene: TRBV16; d_gene: TRBD1; abundance: NA
CDR3nt: TGTGCCAGCAGTTTAGCGCAAGGGACAACCAAAGAGAAAGCTTTCTTT; CDR3aa: CASSLAQGTTKEKAFF; j_gene: TRBJ1-1; v_gene: TRBV12-3/TRBV12-4; d_gene: NA; abundance: many
CDR3nt: TGTGCCAGCAGCCAAGCGAATAGCGGGGGTTACCAAGAGACCCAGTACTTC; CDR3aa: CASSQANSGGYQETQYF; j_gene: TRBJ2-5; v_gene: TRBV3-1; d_gene: TRBD2; abundance: few
CDR3nt: TGCAGTGCTAGACCACAAGAGACCCAGTACTTC; CDR3aa: CSARPQETQYF; j_gene: TRBJ2-5; v_gene: TRBV20-1; d_gene: NA; abundance: NA
CDR3nt: TGCAGTGTAAAAGAGGGGGCCCACGAGCAGTACTTC; CDR3aa: CSVKEGAHEQYF; j_gene: TRBJ2-7; v_gene: TRBV20-1; d_gene: TRBD1; abundance: many
CDR3nt: TGTGCCAGCTCTACGGGGGGGCTTGCCCTTGCTGAGCAGTTCTTC; CDR3aa: CASSTGGLALAEQFF; j_gene: TRBJ2-1; v_gene: TRBV18; d_gene: TRBD2; abundance: NA
CDR3nt: TGTGCCAGCGGCCCCGGGACTAGCGGGAGAAGAACCTACAATGAGCAGTTCTTC; CDR3aa: CASGPGTSGRRTYNEQFF; j_gene: TRBJ2-1; v_gene: TRBV28; d_gene: TRBD2; abundance: NA
CDR3nt: TGTGCCAGCATCTCTAGCACAGATACGCAGTATTTT; CDR3aa: CASISSTDTQYF; j_gene: TRBJ2-3; v_gene: TRBV12-3/TRBV12-4; d_gene: NA; abundance: NA
CDR3nt: TGCGCCAGCAGCTTGGTACTAGGATTGAATGAGCAGTTCTTC; CDR3aa: CASSLVLGLNEQFF; j_gene: TRBJ2-1; v_gene: TRBV5-1; d_gene: NA; abundance: NA
CDR3nt: TGTGCCAGCAGCATTGGGTTGTACGGTGAGCAGTTCTTC; CDR3aa: CASSIGLYGEQFF; j_gene: TRBJ2-1; v_gene: TRBV7-8; d_gene: NA; abundance: NA
CDR3nt: TGTGCCAGCAGCTTAAGCGGGAGGGCCGGGTACGAGCAGTACTTC; CDR3aa: CASSLSGRAGYEQYF; j_gene: TRBJ2-7; v_gene: TRBV7-2; d_gene: TRBD2; abundance: NA
CDR3nt: TGTGCCAGCAGCGTACACTCGACCGGCTCTGGAAACACCATATATTTT; CDR3aa: CASSVHSTGSGNTIYF; j_gene: TRBJ1-3; v_gene: TRBV9; d_gene: NA; abundance: few
CDR3nt: TGTGCCAGCAGTTTAAGGCGGACCACAGATACGCAGTATTTT; CDR3aa: CASSLRRTTDTQYF; j_gene: TRBJ2-3; v_gene: TRBV12-3/TRBV12-4; d_gene: NA; abundance: few
CDR3nt: TGTGCCAGCAGCTTAAAAGGGCGGGAGTTTCGATGGTATGAGCAGTTCTTC; CDR3aa: CASSLKGREFRWYEQFF; j_gene: TRBJ2-1; v_gene: TRBV7-2; d_gene: TRBD2; abundance: few
CDR3nt: TGCAGTGTAAACCCTCCGGGCGGGGGTGACTCCTACGAGCAGTACTTC; CDR3aa: CSVNPPGGGDSYEQYF; j_gene: TRBJ2-7; v_gene: TRBV20-1; d_gene: TRBD2; abundance: many
CDR3nt: TGTGCCAGCAGCCCCGCCCGGGTGGGCTACACCTTC; CDR3aa: CASSPARVGYTF; j_gene: TRBJ1-2; v_gene: TRBV7-8; d_gene: NA; abundance: many
CDR3nt: TGTGCCAGCAACCCTCAGGGGAAGTCCAATCAGCCCCAGCATTTT; CDR3aa: CASNPQGKSNQPQHF; j_gene: TRBJ1-5; v_gene: TRBV2; d_gene: NA; abundance: NA
CDR3nt: TGTGCCATCCGGAGCTCTAGCGGGCGGGCAGATACGCAGTATTTT; CDR3aa: CAIRSSSGRADTQYF; j_gene: TRBJ2-3; v_gene: TRBV10-3; d_gene: TRBD2; abundance: NA
CDR3nt: TGTGCCAGCAGCCAAGATCTATGGGGCTACGAGCAGTACTTC; CDR3aa: CASSQDLWGYEQYF; j_gene: TRBJ2-7; v_gene: TRBV3-1; d_gene: NA; abundance: few
CDR3nt: TGTGCCAGCAGCCCTCATGTCGACCTGGGCGGGGGCACTGAAGCTTTCTTT; CDR3aa: CASSPHVDLGGGTEAFF; j_gene: TRBJ1-1; v_gene: TRBV9; d_gene: NA; abundance: few
CDR3nt: TGTGCCAGCAGCTACCAGACTAGTTCCTACAATGAGCAGTTCTTC; CDR3aa: CASSYQTSSYNEQFF; j_gene: TRBJ2-1; v_gene: TRBV11-2; d_gene: NA; abundance: NA
CDR3nt: TGTGCCAGCAGCCCCCACTCTAGCGGGGGACGCTCCTACAATGAGCAGTTCTTC; CDR3aa: CASSPHSSGGRSYNEQFF; j_gene: TRBJ2-1; v_gene: TRBV11-2; d_gene: TRBD2; abundance: once
CDR3nt: TGTGCCAGCAGTATAGTCACAGATACGCAGTATTTT; CDR3aa: CASSIVTDTQYF; j_gene: TRBJ2-3; v_gene: TRBV7-9; d_gene: NA; abundance: many
CDR3nt: TGTGCCAGCAGCCGCCGGGACGGTTTAGGCTACACCTTC; CDR3aa: CASSRRDGLGYTF; j_gene: TRBJ1-2; v_gene: TRBV12-3/TRBV12-4; d_gene: NA; abundance: NA
CDR3nt: TGTGCCAGCAACCGACTAGCGGGAGACGATACGCAGTATTTT; CDR3aa: CASNRLAGDDTQYF; j_gene: TRBJ2-3; v_gene: TRBV7-9; d_gene: TRBD2; abundance: few
CDR3nt: TGTGCCAGCAGTTACGGTCCCCGGAGGGAGCAGTTCTTC; CDR3aa: CASSYGPRREQFF; j_gene: TRBJ2-1; v_gene: TRBV6-2/TRBV6-3; d_gene: NA; abundance: NA
CDR3nt: TGTGCCAGCTCACCACTTCCGGGCGTCGAGACTGAAGCTTTCTTT; CDR3aa: CASSPLPGVETEAFF; j_gene: TRBJ1-1; v_gene: TRBV18; d_gene: NA; abundance: NA
CDR3nt: TGTGCCACCAGTGACACCGCTGGAGGATCCTCAGATACGCAGTATTTT; CDR3aa: CATSDTAGGSSDTQYF; j_gene: TRBJ2-3; v_gene: TRBV24-1; d_gene: NA; abundance: few
CDR3nt: TGTGCCAGCAGTTTAGTAGTTGGTGAGCAGTTCTTC; CDR3aa: CASSLVVGEQFF; j_gene: TRBJ2-1; v_gene: TRBV12-3/TRBV12-4; d_gene: NA; abundance: many
CDR3nt: TGTGCCAGCACTTTAGCGGGAGCCACAGATACGCAGTATTTT; CDR3aa: CASTLAGATDTQYF; j_gene: TRBJ2-3; v_gene: TRBV12-3/TRBV12-4; d_gene: TRBD2; abundance: few
CDR3nt: TGCGCCAGCAGCTCAGCGGGCGAGTACAATGAGCAGTTCTTC; CDR3aa: CASSSAGEYNEQFF; j_gene: TRBJ2-1; v_gene: TRBV5-1; d_gene: NA; abundance: NA
CDR3nt: TGTGCCAGCAGCGAGGCGCTAGCGGGACTAGATACGCAGTATTTT; CDR3aa: CASSEALAGLDTQYF; j_gene: TRBJ2-3; v_gene: TRBV2; d_gene: TRBD2; abundance: NA
CDR3nt: TGTGCCAGCGTTTCTACACTGAGACGGGACAATGAGCAGTTCTTC; CDR3aa: CASVSTLRRDNEQFF; j_gene: TRBJ2-1; v_gene: TRBV27; d_gene: NA; abundance: few
CDR3nt: TGCGCCAGCAGCCAGAACAGCGGCACAGATACGCAGTATTTT; CDR3aa: CASSQNSGTDTQYF; j_gene: TRBJ2-3; v_gene: TRBV5-1; d_gene: NA; abundance: NA
CDR3nt: TGTGCCAGCAGCCTGGGGACTAGCGGGAGTACGGCCGGGGAGCTGTTTTTT; CDR3aa: CASSLGTSGSTAGELFF; j_gene: TRBJ2-2; v_gene: TRBV7-6; d_gene: TRBD2; abundance: many
CDR3nt: TGTGCCAGCAGTTTAGAGAGGAGGACTGAAGCTTTCTTT; CDR3aa: CASSLERRTEAFF; j_gene: TRBJ1-1; v_gene: TRBV12-3/TRBV12-4; d_gene: NA; abundance: few
CDR3nt: TGTGCCAGCAGTGAAGACCTCCCCACAGGGGGTCAAGAGACCCAGTACTTC; CDR3aa: CASSEDLPTGGQETQYF; j_gene: TRBJ2-5; v_gene: TRBV2; d_gene: TRBD1; abundance: few
CDR3nt: TGTGCCAGCAGTGCTTTACGGGGGGGCAATCAGCCCCAGCATTTT; CDR3aa: CASSALRGGNQPQHF; j_gene: TRBJ1-5; v_gene: TRBV12-3/TRBV12-4; d_gene: NA; abundance: many